These 8 T cell receptor beta chains originate from one sample sequenced in a study of blood T cell repertoires in COVID-19. TCRdb's copy holds only in-frame clones and misses some; the assay was immunoSEQ multiplex PCR. The sample contains 350,000 to 400,000 clones, roughly 90% of which appear only once. The sequencing input was PBMCs or T cells enriched from blood (not recorded which). The source is a woman younger than 45 with acute COVID-19.

The chain couples TRBV4-1 to TRBJ1-5, with no clear D. Trimming left V 0 bases short and J 6 bases short, with 15 bases between. Germline lookup yields CDR1 MGHRA and CDR2 YSYEKL. This CDR3 contains 16 residues. CDR3 loop: CASSQEGSRGGQPQHF. For the CDR3, the DNA is TGCGCCAGCAGCCAAGAAGGATCCCGAGGCGGTCAGCCCCAGCATTTT.

This clone has only one observation. The chain uses TRBV6-5 and TRBJ1-6; TRBD1 agrees at 9 bases. V lost 6 bases and J lost 6; bases outside the gene matches: 6. The CDR3 sequence is 15 residues long. Germline CDR1 reads MNHEY; CDR2 reads SVGAGI. The CDR3 protein is CASRLGQGGNSPLHF. Here the CDR3 DNA reads TGTGCCAGCAGATTGGGACAGGGAGGTAATTCACCCCTCCACTTT.

V and J are TRBV2 and TRBJ2-7; tentative D call: TRBD1 (7 bases). Germline V CDR1 and CDR2: SNHLY, FYNNEI. There are 12 residues in the CDR3. Trimming took 8 bases from V and 13 from J, leaving 21 bases between them. CDR3 protein: CASSSEGAGEYF. The DNA of the CDR3 is TGTGCCAGCTCCTCGGAGGGGGCAGGGGAATACTTC.

V gene TRBV3-1 (or the pseudogene TRBV3-2) combines with J gene TRBJ2-5, with D possibly TRBD2 on 7 matching bases. The CDR3 contains 16 residues. Trimming pared 1 base from V and 3 bases from J, leaving 15 bases between. Germline V gene data show CDR1 as LGHDT and CDR2 as YNNKEL (reference sequence). The CDR3 coding sequence is TGTGCCAGCAGCCAAGGATCAGGGGCGGGGGAAGAGACCCAGTACTTC. As protein: CASSQGSGAGEETQYF.

The V call is TRBV5-4, the J call TRBJ2-2; 11 bases map to TRBD2. The CDR3 is 19 amino acids. The V gene end was trimmed by 0 bases and the J gene end by 8 bases; junction bases not matched to a gene: 15. Germline V gene lookup returns CDR1 SGHNT and CDR2 YYREEE (reference sequence). The CDR3 DNA sequence: TGTGCCAGCAGCTTGGATCTTAGCGGGGGGGCTTCTGTTGCTGGGGAGCTGTTTTTT. Amino acid sequence: CASSLDLSGGASVAGELFF.

This chain connects TRBV28 to TRBJ1-6, with a weak D call TRBD1 (5 bases). This CDR3 is built from 15 residues. Germline values: CDR1 MDHEN, CDR2 SYDVKM. V was shortened by 4 bases and J by 3 bases, with 10 bases between the two germline ends. The CDR3 bases are TGTGCCAGCAGTTCTGGGGCGGACTATAATTCACCCCTCCACTTT. This gives the protein CASSSGADYNSPLHF.

This rearrangement joins TRBV5-1 to TRBJ1-1, with 8 bases lining up with TRBD1. The length of the CDR3 is 17 residues. Germline V CDR1 and CDR2: SGHRS, YFSETQ. Trimming cost V 2 bases and J 1 base; bases outside gene matches: 10. The CDR3 DNA follows: TGCGCCAGCAGCTTAGCTCTGACAGGGGTCCAGAACACTGAAGCTTTCTTT. Its translation: CASSLALTGVQNTEAFF.

For the CDR3, the DNA is TGTGCCAGCAGTAGCGGGGGTCCATACGAGCAGTACTTC. Translation gives CASSSGGPYEQYF. The rearrangement joins TRBV27 to TRBJ2-7, with TRBD2 matching over 8 bases. This CDR3 is built from 13 residues. Germline V lookup: CDR1 MNHEY, CDR2 SMNVEV (reference sequence). The V segment lost 5 bases and the J segment 4 bases; nucleotides outside the gene matches: 4.